Below, 3 T cell receptor beta chains from the same sample are listed, as sequenced in a study of STAT5B mutations in CD4+ large granular lymphocyte leukemia. Libraries were prepared by immunoSEQ multiplex PCR; TCRdb keeps only in-frame clonotypes and omits some of them. Counted here are roughly 36,000 clones, about 91% occurring once; the ten biggest clones make up roughly 0.95%. The source material was CD4+ T cells from blood buffy coats. These receptors were collected from a human donor in good health.

This clone has a handful of counts. The rearrangement uses TRBV7-9 and TRBJ1-4; 9 nucleotides line up with TRBD1. Germline CDR1 SEHNR, CDR2 FQNEAQ (reference sequence). The CDR3 length is 14 residues. V was clipped by 4 bases and J by 5 bases; unmatched bases: 2. The CDR3: CASSSDRGNEKLFF. The CDR3 DNA reads as TGTGCCAGCAGCTCAGACAGGGGGAATGAAAAACTGTTTTTT.

The rearrangement joins TRBV7-2 to TRBJ2-1; D possibly corresponds to TRBD2 (5 bases). Germline V gene data show CDR1 as SGHTA and CDR2 as FQGNSA. V was trimmed by 1 base and J by 2 bases, leaving 12 bases between them. The CDR3 runs 16 residues. This CDR3 is CASSLVWWETYNEQFF. For the CDR3, the DNA is TGTGCCAGCAGCTTAGTGTGGTGGGAGACCTACAATGAGCAGTTCTTC.

This clone was observed a single time. The J gene is TRBJ2-7, the V gene TRBV11-2, with a possible D match to TRBD2 (5 bases). This CDR3 contains 15 residues. Germline lookup yields CDR1 SGHAT and CDR2 FQNNGV. The ends were cut back, 5 bases at V and 4 bases at J, with 18 bases in the middle. The CDR3 coding sequence is TGTGCCAGCAGCCCCTCCCGGGGATGGGGATACGAGCAGTACTTC. It encodes CASSPSRGWGYEQYF.